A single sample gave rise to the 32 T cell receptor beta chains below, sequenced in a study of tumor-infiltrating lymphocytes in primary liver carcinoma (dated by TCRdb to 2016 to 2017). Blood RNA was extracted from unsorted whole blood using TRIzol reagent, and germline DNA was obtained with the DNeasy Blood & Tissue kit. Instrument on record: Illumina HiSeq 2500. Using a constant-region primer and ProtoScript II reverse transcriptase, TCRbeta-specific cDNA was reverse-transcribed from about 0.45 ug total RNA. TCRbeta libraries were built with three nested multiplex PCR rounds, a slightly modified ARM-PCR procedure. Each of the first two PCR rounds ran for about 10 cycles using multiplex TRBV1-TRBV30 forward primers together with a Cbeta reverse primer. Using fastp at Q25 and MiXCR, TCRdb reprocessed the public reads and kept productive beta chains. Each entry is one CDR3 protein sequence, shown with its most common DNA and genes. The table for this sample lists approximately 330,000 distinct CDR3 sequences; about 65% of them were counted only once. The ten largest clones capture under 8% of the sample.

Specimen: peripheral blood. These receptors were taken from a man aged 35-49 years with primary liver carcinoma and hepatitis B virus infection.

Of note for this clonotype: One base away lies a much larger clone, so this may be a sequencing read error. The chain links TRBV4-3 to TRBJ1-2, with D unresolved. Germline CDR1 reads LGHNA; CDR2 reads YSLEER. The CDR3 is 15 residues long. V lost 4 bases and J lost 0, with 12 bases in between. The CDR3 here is CASSPWTRANYGYTF. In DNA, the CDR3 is TGCGCCAGCAGCCCGTGGACGCGAGCTAACTATGGCTACACCTTC.

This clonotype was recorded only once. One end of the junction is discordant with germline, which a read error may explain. The DNA of the CDR3 is TGTGCCAGCAGCATAGGACAGGGCATCTACGAGAAGTACTTC. Translation gives CASSIGQGIYEKYF. The chain is built from TRBV5-4 and TRBJ2-7; 8 bases line up with TRBD1. CDR3 length: 14 amino acids. Germline-derived CDR1 and CDR2 are SGHNT and YYREEE (reference sequence).

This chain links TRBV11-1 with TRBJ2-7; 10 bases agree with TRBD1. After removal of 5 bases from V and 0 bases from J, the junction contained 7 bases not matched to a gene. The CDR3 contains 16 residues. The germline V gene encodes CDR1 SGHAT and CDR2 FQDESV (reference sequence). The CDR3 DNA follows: TGTGCCAGCAGCCCTGGGACAGGGGCGGGCTCCTACGAGCAGTACTTC. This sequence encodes CASSPGTGAGSYEQYF.

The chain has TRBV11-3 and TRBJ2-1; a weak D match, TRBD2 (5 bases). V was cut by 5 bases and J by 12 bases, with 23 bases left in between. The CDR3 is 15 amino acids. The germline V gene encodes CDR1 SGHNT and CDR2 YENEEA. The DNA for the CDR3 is TGTGCCAGCAGCCCCGGTGGGGAGAGCAATGTCCGGCAGTTCTTC. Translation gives CASSPGGESNVRQFF. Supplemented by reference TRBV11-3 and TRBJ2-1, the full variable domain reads EAGVVQSPRYKIIEKKQPVAFWCNPISGHNTLYWYLQNLGQGPELLIRYENEEAVDDSQLPKDRFSAERLKGVDSTLKIQPAELGDSAVYLCASSPGGESNVRQFFGPGTRLTVL.

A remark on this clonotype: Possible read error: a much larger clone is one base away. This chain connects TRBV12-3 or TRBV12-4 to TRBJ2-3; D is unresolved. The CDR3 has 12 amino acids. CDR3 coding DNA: TGTGCCATCAGTTTATTTGGTTATACGCAGTATTTT. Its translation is CAISLFGYTQYF.

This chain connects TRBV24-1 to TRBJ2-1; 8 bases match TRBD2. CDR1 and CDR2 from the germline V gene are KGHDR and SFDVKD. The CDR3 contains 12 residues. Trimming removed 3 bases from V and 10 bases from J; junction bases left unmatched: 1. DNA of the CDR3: TGTGCCACCAGTGATAGACTAGCGGAGCAGTTCTTC. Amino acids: CATSDRLAEQFF.

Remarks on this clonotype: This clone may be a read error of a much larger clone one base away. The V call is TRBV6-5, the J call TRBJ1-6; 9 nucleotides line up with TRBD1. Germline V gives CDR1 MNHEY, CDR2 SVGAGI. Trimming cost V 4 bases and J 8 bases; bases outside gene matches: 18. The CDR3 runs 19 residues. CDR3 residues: CASSCLFRGQGFFDSPLHF. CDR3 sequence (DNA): TGTGCCAGCAGTTGTCTTTTTCGAGGACAGGGGTTTTTTGATTCACCCCTCCACTTT.

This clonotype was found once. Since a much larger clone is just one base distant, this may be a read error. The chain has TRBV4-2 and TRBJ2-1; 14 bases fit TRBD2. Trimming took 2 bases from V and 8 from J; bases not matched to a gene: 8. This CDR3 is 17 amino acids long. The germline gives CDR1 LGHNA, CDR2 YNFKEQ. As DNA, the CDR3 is TGTGCCAGCAGCCAATTCTGGGGGACTAGCGGGAGCTATGAGCAGTTCTTC. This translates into CASSQFWGTSGSYEQFF.

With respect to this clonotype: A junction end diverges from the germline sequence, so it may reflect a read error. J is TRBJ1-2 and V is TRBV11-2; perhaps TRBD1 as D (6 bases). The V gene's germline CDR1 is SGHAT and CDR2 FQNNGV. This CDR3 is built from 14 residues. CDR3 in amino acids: CTSSLDGGRYGYTF. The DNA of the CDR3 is TGTACCAGCAGCTTAGATGGGGGCCGATATGGCTACACATTC.

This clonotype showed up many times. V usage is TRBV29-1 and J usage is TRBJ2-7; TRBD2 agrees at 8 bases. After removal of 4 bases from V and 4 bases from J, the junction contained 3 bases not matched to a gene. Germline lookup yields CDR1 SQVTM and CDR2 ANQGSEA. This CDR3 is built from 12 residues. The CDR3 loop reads CSVGGGGYEQYF. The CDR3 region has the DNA TGCAGCGTTGGGGGCGGGGGGTACGAGCAGTACTTC.

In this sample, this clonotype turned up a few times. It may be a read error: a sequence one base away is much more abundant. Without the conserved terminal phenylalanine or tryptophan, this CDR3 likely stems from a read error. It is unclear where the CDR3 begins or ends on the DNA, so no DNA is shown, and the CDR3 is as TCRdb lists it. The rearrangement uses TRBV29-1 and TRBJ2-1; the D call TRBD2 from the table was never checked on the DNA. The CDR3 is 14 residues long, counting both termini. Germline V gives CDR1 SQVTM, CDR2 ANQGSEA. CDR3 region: CSVDFRAGGSLVVL.

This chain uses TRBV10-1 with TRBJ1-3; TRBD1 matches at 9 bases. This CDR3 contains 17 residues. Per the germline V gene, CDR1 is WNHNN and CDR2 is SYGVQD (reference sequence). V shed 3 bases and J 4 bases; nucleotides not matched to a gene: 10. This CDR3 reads CASSEGGTGRAGNTIYF. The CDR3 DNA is TGCGCCAGCAGTGAAGGAGGGACAGGGCGGGCCGGAAACACCATATATTTT.

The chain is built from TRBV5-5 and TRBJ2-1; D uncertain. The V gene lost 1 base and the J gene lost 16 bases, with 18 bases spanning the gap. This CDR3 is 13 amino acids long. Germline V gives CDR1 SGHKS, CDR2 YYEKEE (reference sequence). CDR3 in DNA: TGTGCCAGCAGCTTGCTCCAGATGAATGAACGATTCTTC. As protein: CASSLLQMNERFF.

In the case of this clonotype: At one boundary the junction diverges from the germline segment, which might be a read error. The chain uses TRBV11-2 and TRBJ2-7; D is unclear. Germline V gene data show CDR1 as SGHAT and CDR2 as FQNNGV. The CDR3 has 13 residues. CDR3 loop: CARSLQYVYEQYF. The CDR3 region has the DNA TGTGCCCGCAGTTTACAGTATGTGTACGAGCAGTACTTC. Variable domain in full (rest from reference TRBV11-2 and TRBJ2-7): EAGVAQSPRYKIIEKRQSVAFWCNPISGHATLYWYQQILGQGPKLLIQFQNNGVVDDSQLPKDRFSAERLKGVDSTLKIQPAKLEDSAVYLCARSLQYVYEQYFGPGTRLTVT.

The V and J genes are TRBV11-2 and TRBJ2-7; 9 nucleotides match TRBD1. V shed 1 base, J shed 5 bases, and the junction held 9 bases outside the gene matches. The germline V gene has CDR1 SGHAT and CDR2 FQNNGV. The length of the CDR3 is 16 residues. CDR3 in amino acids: CASSLGRDRASHEQYF. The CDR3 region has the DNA TGTGCCAGCAGCTTAGGCCGGGACAGGGCTTCCCACGAGCAGTACTTC.

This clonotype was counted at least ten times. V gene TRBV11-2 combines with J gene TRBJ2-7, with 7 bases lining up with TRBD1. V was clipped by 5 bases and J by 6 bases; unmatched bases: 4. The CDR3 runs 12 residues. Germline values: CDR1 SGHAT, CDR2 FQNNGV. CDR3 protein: CASSTHRGEQYF. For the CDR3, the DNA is TGTGCCAGCAGCACCCACAGGGGCGAGCAGTACTTC.

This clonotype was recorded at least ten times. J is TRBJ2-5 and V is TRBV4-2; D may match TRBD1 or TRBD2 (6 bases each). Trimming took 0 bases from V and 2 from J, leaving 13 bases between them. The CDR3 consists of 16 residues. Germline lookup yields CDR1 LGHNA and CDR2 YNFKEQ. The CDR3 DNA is TGTGCCAGCAGCCAAGATAGGGGGGAAGGACAAGAGACCCAGTACTTC. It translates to CASSQDRGEGQETQYF.

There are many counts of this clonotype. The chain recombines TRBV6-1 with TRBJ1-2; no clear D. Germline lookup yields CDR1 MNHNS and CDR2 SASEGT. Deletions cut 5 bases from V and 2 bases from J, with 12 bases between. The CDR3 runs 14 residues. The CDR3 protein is CASSQKGGNYGYTF. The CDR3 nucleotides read TGTGCCAGCAGTCAAAAGGGAGGGAACTATGGCTACACCTTC.

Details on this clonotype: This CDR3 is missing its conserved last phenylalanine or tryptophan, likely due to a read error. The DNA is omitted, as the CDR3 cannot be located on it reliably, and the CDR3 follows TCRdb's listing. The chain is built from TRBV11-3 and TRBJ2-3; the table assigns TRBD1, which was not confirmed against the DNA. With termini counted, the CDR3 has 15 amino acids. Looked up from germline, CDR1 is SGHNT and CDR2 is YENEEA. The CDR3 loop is CASSDRDRGTDTQCL.

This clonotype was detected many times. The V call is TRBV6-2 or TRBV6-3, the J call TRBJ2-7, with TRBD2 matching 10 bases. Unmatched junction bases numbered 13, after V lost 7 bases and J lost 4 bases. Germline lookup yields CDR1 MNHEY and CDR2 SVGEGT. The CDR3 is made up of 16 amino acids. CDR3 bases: TGTGCCAGCACCAACGTGGCTAGCGGGAGCTGGTACGAGCAGTACTTC. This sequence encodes CASTNVASGSWYEQYF.

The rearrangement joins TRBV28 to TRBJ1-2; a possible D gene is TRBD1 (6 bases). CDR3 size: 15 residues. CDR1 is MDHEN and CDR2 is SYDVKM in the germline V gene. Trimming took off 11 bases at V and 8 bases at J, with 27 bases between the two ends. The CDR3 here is CASSLYIPGAHGYTF. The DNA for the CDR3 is TGTGCCTCCAGTTTATACATCCCGGGGGCGCACGGCTACACCTTC.

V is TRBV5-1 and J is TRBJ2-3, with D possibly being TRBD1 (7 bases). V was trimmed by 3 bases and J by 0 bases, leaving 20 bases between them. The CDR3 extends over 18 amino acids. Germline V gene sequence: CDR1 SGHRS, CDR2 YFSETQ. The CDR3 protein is CASSSGQPWTTSTDTQYF. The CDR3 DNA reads TGCGCCAGCAGCTCGGGACAGCCTTGGACTACTAGCACAGATACGCAGTATTTT.

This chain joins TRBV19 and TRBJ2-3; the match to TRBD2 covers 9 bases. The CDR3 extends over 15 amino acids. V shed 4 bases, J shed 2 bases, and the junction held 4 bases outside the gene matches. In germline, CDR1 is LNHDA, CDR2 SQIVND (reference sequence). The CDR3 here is CASSKGLANTDTQYF. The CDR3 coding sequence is TGTGCCAGTAGTAAAGGACTAGCGAACACAGATACGCAGTATTTT.

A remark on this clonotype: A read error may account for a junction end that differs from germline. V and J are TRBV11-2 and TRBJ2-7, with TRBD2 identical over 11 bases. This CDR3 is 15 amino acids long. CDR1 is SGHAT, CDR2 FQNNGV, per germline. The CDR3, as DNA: TGTGCCAGCGGCTTAGTACTAGCGGGAGTAAATGAGCAGTACTTC. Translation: CASGLVLAGVNEQYF. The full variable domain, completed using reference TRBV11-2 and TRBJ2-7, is EAGVAQSPRYKIIEKRQSVAFWCNPISGHATLYWYQQILGQGPKLLIQFQNNGVVDDSQLPKDRFSAERLKGVDSTLKIQPAKLEDSAVYLCASGLVLAGVNEQYFGPGTRLTVT.

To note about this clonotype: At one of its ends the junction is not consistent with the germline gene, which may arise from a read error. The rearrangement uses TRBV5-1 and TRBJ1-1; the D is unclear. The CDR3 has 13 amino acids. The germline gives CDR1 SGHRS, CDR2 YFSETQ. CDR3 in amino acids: CASSLAGSAEVFF. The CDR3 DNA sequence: TGCGCCAGCAGCTTGGCCGGGAGTGCTGAAGTTTTCTTT.

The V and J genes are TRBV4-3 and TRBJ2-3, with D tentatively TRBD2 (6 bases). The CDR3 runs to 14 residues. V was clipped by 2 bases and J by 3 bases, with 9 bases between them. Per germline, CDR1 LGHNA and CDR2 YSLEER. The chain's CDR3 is CASSQPAGTDTQYF. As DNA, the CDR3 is TGCGCCAGCAGCCAACCAGCGGGTACAGATACGCAGTATTTT.

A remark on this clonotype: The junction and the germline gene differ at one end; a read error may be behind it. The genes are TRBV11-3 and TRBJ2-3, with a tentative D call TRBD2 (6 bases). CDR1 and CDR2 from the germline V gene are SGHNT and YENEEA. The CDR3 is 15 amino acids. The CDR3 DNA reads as TGTGCCAACAGCCTAGGAGGGGACAGCACAGATACGCAGTATTTT. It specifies CANSLGGDSTDTQYF.

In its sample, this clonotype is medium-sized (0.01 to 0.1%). DNA of the CDR3: TGTGCCAGCAGCTTCGGCGGCTACACCTTC. This codes for CASSFGGYTF. The V and J genes are TRBV11-2 and TRBJ1-2; D uncertain. The length of the CDR3 is 10 residues. Germline values: CDR1 SGHAT, CDR2 FQNNGV. V gave up 3 bases and J gave up 8 bases, with 4 bases separating them.

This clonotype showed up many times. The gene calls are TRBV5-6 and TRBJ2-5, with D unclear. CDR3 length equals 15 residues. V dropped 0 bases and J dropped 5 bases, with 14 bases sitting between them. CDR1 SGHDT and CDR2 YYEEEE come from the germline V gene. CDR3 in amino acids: CASSLVTGLIETQYF. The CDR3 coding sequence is TGTGCCAGCAGCTTGGTAACCGGGCTGATCGAGACCCAGTACTTC.

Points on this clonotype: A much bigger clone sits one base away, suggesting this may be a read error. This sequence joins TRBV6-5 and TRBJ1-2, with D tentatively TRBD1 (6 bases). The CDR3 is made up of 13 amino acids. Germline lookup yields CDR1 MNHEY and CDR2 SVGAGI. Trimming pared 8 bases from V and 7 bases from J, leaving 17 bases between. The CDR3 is CASELGADPGYTF. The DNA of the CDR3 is TGTGCCAGCGAACTGGGGGCGGATCCTGGCTACACCTTC.

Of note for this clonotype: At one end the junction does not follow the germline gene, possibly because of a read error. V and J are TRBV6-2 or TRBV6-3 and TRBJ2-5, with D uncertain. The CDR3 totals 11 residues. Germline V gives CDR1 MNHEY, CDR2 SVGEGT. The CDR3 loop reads CTSNIQETQYF. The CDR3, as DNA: TGTACCAGCAACATACAAGAGACCCAGTACTTC.

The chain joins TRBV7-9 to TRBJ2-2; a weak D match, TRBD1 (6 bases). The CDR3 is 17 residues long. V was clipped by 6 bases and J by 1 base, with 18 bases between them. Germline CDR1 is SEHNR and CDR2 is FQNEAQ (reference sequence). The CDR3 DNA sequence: TGTGCCAGCAGTCCCATCTCAGAGGGGGAGAACACCGGGGAGCTGTTTTTT. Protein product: CASSPISEGENTGELFF.